Listed here are 11 T cell receptor beta chains from one sample, sequenced in a study of blood T cell repertoires in COVID-19 (dated by TCRdb to the early 2020s). Libraries were constructed by the immunoSEQ multiplex PCR assay. The immuneACCESS repertoire file appears here via TCRdb, limited to in-frame rearrangements. These files lack a portion of the clones; in checked studies, under half of the deficit traces to unresolved V genes, and the cause of the others is not known. A total of hundreds of thousands of clones appear in this sample, approximately 90% of them only once. In total, the top ten clones hold 0.95% to 1.5% of the sample. Input material: PBMCs or T cells enriched from blood (not recorded which). The source is a woman aged 40-49 years with acute COVID-19.

On this clone: The same CDR3 also results from other DNA sequences found in this sample. V usage is TRBV24-1 and J usage is TRBJ2-5; 10 bases match TRBD1. This CDR3 has 15 residues. V was clipped by 4 bases and J by 4 bases; unmatched bases: 5. CDR1 KGHDR and CDR2 SFDVKD come from the germline V gene. The CDR3 is CATSDPGQGGETQYF. DNA for the CDR3: TGTGCCACCAGTGACCCCGGACAGGGGGGAGAGACCCAGTACTTC.

The chain recombines TRBV30 with TRBJ1-5; the D is unclear. CDR3 length: 14 residues. The germline V gene encodes CDR1 GTSNPN and CDR2 SVGIG (reference sequence). V was cut by 2 bases and J by 2 bases, with 10 bases left in between. The CDR3 region has the DNA TGTGCCTGGAGTCCAGTCATGGGCAATCAGCCCCAGCATTTT. Translation: CAWSPVMGNQPQHF.

The gene calls are TRBV27 and TRBJ2-2; 7 bases are a match to TRBD1. This CDR3 has 16 residues. CDR1 and CDR2 from the germline V gene are MNHEY and SMNVEV (reference sequence). V lost 3 bases to trimming and J lost 4 bases; unmatched junction nucleotides: 8. The CDR3 loop reads CASSLYAGGGTGELFF. The CDR3, as DNA: TGTGCCAGCAGTTTGTACGCAGGGGGTGGCACCGGGGAGCTGTTTTTT.

This clone was counted only a few times. The chain carries TRBV4-3 and TRBJ1-5, with 7 positions matching TRBD1. Trimming at V came to 0 bases and at J to 4 bases, leaving 6 bases not matched to a gene. The CDR3 length is 16 residues. Germline V gene data show CDR1 as LGHNA and CDR2 as YSLEER. CDR3 bases: TGCGCCAGCAGCCAAGATTACGGACAGGTGAATCAGCCCCAGCATTTT. Its translation is CASSQDYGQVNQPQHF.

CDR3 bases: TGTGCCACCAGTGATACCGGGACACCAGGGAATGGCTACACCTTC. It is translated as CATSDTGTPGNGYTF. The chain is built from TRBV24-1 and TRBJ1-2; the D gene is possibly TRBD1 (6 bases). Germline lookup yields CDR1 KGHDR and CDR2 SFDVKD. The CDR3 loop spans 15 amino acids. Trimming pared 3 bases from V and 6 bases from J, leaving 16 bases between.

The chain employs TRBV7-6 and TRBJ2-1, with TRBD1 identical over 7 bases. The CDR3 contains 16 residues. Per the germline V gene, CDR1 is SGHVS and CDR2 is FNYEAQ. The ends lost 6 bases at V and 3 bases at J; junction bases unmatched: 11. The CDR3 loop reads CASSSRGGQNYNEQFF. Written as DNA, the CDR3 is TGTGCCAGCAGTTCCCGAGGGGGACAGAACTACAATGAGCAGTTCTTC.

V and J are TRBV25-1 and TRBJ1-1, with D possibly TRBD1 on 5 matching bases. Germline V gives CDR1 MGHDK, CDR2 SYGVNS. This CDR3 comprises 14 residues. Trimming pared 4 bases from V and 2 bases from J, leaving 11 bases between. CDR3 in amino acids: CASSGRQINTEAFF. The DNA for the CDR3 is TGTGCCAGCAGTGGTCGACAGATAAACACTGAAGCTTTCTTT.

The rearrangement uses TRBV19 and TRBJ2-4; 7 bases line up with TRBD1. Germline CDR1 is LNHDA and CDR2 is SQIVND (reference sequence). The V segment lost 3 bases and the J segment 0 bases; nucleotides outside the gene matches: 5. CDR3 length: 16 residues. The CDR3 sequence is CASSIDPGGAKNIQYF. The CDR3 region has the DNA TGTGCCAGTAGTATTGACCCAGGGGGAGCCAAAAACATTCAGTACTTC.

The V gene is TRBV28, the J gene TRBJ2-5, with 12 positions matching TRBD2. Germline V gene data show CDR1 as MDHEN and CDR2 as SYDVKM. This CDR3 spans 15 amino acids. Trimming removed 5 bases from V and 5 bases from J; junction bases left unmatched: 6. The CDR3 nucleotides read TGTGCCAGCAGTCCGACCGGGACTAGCGGGGAGACCCAGTACTTC. This translates into CASSPTGTSGETQYF.

V gene TRBV6-5 combines with J gene TRBJ2-2; D possibly corresponds to TRBD1 (5 bases). CDR3 size: 13 residues. Germline CDR1 and CDR2: MNHEY and SVGAGI. V shed 6 bases and J shed 5 bases, with 10 bases lying between them. In DNA form, the CDR3 reads TGTGCCAGCAGCTTACAGGTTACCGGGGAGCTGTTTTTT. It translates to CASSLQVTGELFF.

The V call is TRBV28, the J call TRBJ2-1; 9 bases are shared with TRBD1. CDR3 length: 15 amino acids. Trimming cost V 3 bases and J 6 bases; bases outside gene matches: 6. Germline CDR1 reads MDHEN; CDR2 reads SYDVKM. CDR3 amino acids: CASSFRTGAPNEQFF. The CDR3 DNA reads as TGTGCCAGCAGTTTCAGGACAGGGGCCCCCAATGAGCAGTTCTTC.